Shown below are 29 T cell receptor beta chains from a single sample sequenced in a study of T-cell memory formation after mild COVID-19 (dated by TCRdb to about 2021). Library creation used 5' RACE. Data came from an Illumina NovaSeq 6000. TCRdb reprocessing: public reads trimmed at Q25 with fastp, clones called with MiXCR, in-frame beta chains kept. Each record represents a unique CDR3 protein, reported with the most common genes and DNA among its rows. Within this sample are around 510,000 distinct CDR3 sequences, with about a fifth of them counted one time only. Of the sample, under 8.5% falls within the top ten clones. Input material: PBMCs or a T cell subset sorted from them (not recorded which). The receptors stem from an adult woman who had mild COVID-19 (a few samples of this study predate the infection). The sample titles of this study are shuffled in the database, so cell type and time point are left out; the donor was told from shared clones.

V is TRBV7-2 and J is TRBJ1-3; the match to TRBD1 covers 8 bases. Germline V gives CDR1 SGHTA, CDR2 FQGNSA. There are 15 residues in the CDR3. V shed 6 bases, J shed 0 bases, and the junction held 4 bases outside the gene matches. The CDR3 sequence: CASSRTGLSGNTIYF. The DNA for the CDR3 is TGTGCCAGCAGTCGGACAGGGCTCTCTGGAAACACCATATATTTT.

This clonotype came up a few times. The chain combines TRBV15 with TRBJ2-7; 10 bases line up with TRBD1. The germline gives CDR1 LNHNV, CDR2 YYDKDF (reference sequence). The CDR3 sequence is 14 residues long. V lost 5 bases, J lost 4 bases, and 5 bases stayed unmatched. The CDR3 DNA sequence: TGTGCCACCAGCGCACCGGGACAGGGGTACGAGCAGTACTTC. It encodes CATSAPGQGYEQYF.

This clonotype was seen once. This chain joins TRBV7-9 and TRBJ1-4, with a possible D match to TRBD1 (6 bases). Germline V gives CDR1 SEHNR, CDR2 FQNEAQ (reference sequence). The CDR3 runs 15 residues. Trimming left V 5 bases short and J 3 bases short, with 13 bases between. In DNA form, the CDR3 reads TGTGCCAGCAGCGAAACAGGGAGCCCTAATGAAAAACTGTTTTTT. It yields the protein CASSETGSPNEKLFF.

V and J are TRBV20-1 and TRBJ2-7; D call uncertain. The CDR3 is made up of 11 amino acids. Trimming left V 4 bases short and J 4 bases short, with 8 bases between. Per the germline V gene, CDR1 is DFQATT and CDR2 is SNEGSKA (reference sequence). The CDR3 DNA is TGCAGTGCTATACCCATTTACGAGCAGTACTTC. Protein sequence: CSAIPIYEQYF.

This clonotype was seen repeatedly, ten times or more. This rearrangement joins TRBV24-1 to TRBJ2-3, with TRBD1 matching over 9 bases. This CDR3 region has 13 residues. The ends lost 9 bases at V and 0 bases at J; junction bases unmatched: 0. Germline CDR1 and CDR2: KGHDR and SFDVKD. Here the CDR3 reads CATGTGSTDTQYF. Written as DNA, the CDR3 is TGTGCCACCGGGACAGGGAGCACAGATACGCAGTATTTT.

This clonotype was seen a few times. The CDR3 DNA follows: TGTGCCAGCAGCGTATCGGGGGGGCCAGGAGATACGCAGTATTTT. It translates to CASSVSGGPGDTQYF. The genes are TRBV9 and TRBJ2-3; 8 nucleotides match TRBD2. Per the germline V gene, CDR1 is SGDLS and CDR2 is YYNGEE. With 1 base clipped from V and 5 bases from J, the junction kept 6 bases outside the gene matches. The CDR3 totals 15 residues.

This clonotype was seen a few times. CDR3 loop: CASSPEWGEQFF. The CDR3 DNA sequence: TGTGCCAGCAGCCCCGAATGGGGTGAGCAGTTCTTC. This chain uses TRBV7-9 with TRBJ2-1; no clear D gene. V was clipped by 5 bases and J by 9 bases, with 11 bases between them. CDR1 is SEHNR, CDR2 FQNEAQ, per germline (reference sequence). The length of the CDR3 is 12 residues.

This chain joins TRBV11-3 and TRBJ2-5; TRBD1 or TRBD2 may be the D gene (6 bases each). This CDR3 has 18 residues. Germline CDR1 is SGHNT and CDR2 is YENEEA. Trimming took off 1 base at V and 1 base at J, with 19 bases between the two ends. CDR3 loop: CASSLGGGSGGRQETQYF. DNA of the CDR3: TGTGCCAGCAGCTTAGGAGGGGGGAGTGGCGGACGCCAAGAGACCCAGTACTTC.

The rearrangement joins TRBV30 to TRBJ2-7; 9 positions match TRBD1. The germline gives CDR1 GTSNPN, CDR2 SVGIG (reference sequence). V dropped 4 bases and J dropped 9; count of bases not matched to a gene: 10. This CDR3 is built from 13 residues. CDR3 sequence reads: CAWNDRGALGQYF. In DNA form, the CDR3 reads TGTGCCTGGAACGACAGGGGGGCCCTTGGGCAGTACTTC.

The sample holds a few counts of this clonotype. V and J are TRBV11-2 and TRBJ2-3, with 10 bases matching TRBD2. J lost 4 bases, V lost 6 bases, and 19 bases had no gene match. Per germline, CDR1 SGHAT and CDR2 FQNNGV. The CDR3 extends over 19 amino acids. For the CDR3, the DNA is TGTGCCAGCAGGGCCCCAGCGGGGGGGCCTTTAGTCTCCGCAGATACGCAGTATTTT. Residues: CASRAPAGGPLVSADTQYF.

CDR3 DNA sequence: TGTGCCAGCAGTTACCCAGGACAGCTGGATAACTATGGCTACACCTTC. The encoded protein is CASSYPGQLDNYGYTF. The chain is built from TRBV6-6 and TRBJ1-2; D is perhaps TRBD1 (6 bases). The CDR3 has 16 residues. Germline V CDR1 and CDR2: MNHNY, SVGAGI (reference sequence). Trimming took 2 bases from V and 1 from J, leaving 14 bases between them.

The CDR3 is CASSFRDYGYTF. The CDR3 bases are TGTGCCAGCAGTTTCAGGGACTATGGCTACACCTTC. The chain links TRBV12-3 or TRBV12-4 to TRBJ1-2, with a weak D call TRBD1 (5 bases). Trimming took 3 bases from V and 3 from J, leaving 5 bases between them. The CDR3 is 12 residues long.

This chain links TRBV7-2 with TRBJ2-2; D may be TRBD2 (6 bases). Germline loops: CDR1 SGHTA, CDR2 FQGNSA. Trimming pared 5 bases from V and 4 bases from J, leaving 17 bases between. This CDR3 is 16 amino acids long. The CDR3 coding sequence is TGTGCCAGCAGCAGGAATTCGGGACTTATCACCGGGGAGCTGTTTTTT. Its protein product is CASSRNSGLITGELFF.

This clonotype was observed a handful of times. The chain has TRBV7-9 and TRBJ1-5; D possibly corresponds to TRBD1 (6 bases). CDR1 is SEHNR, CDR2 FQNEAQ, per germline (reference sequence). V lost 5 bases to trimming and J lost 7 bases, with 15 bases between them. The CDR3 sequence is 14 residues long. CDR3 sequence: CASSLQGQAQPQHF. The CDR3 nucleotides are TGTGCCAGCAGCCTCCAGGGGCAAGCCCAGCCCCAGCATTTT. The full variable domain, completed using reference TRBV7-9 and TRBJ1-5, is DTGVSQNPRHKITKRGQNVTFRCDPISEHNRLYWYRQTLGQGPEFLTYFQNEAQLEKSRLLSDRFSAERPKGSFSTLEIQRTEQGDSAMYLCASSLQGQAQPQHFGDGTRLSIL.

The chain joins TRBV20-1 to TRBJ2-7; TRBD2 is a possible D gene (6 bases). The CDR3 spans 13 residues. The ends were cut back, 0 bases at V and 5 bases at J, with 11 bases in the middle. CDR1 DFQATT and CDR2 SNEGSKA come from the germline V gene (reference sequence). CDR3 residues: CSAREGGPDEQYF. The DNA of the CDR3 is TGCAGTGCTAGAGAGGGGGGTCCAGACGAGCAGTACTTC.

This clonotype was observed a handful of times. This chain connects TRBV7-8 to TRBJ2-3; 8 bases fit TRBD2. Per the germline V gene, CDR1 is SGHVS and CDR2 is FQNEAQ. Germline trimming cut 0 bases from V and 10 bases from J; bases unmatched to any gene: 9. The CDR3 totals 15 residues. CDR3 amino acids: CASSLAPTGGSAQYF. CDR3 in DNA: TGTGCCAGCAGCTTAGCTCCAACGGGGGGGTCGGCGCAGTATTTT. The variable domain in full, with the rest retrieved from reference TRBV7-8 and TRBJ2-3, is GAGVSQSPRYKVAKRGQDVALRCDPISGHVSLFWYQQALGQGPEFLTYFQNEAQLDKSGLPSDRFFAERPEGSVSTLKIQRTQQEDSAVYLCASSLAPTGGSAQYFGPGTRLTVL.

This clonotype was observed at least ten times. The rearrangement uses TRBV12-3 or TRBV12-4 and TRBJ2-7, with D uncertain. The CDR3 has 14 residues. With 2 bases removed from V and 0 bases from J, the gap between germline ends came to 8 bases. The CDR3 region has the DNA TGTGCCAGCAGTTTATCGTCCAGCTCCTACGAGCAGTACTTC. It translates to CASSLSSSSYEQYF.

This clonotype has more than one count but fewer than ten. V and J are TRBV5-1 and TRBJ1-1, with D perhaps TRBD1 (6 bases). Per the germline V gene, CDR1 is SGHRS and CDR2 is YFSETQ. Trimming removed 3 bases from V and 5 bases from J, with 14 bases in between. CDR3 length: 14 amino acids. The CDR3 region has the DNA TGCGCCAGCAGCTCTGGTGGGGGCGCGACTGAAGCTTTCTTT. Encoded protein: CASSSGGGATEAFF.

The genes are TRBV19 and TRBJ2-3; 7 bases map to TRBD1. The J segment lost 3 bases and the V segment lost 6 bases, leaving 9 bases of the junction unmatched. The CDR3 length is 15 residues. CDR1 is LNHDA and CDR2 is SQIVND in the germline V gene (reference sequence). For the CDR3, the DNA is TGTGCCAGTAGGTCAACAGGGGTCGGGACAGATACGCAGTATTTT. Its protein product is CASRSTGVGTDTQYF.

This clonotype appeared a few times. The CDR3 region has the DNA TGCGCCAGCAGCCAACGACTAGCGGGAGGGCCAAATAGAGAGACCCAGTACTTC. This sequence encodes CASSQRLAGGPNRETQYF. The chain has TRBV4-1 and TRBJ2-5, with TRBD2 identical over 14 bases. The CDR3 totals 18 residues. V was pared by 2 bases and J by 4 bases, with 9 bases of the junction left unmatched. Germline-derived CDR1 and CDR2 are MGHRA and YSYEKL.

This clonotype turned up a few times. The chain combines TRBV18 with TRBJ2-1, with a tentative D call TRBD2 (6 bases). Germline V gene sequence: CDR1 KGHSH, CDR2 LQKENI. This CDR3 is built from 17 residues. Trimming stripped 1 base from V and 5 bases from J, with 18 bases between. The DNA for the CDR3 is TGTGCCAGCTCACCACTCGGGCCGGGAGCTCTAGACAATGAGCAGTTCTTC. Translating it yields CASSPLGPGALDNEQFF.

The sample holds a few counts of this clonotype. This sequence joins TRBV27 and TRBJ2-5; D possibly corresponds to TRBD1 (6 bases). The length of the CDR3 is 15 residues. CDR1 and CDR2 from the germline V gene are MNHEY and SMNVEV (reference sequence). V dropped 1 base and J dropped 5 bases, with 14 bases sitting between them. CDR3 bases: TGTGCCAGCAGTTTATACGCAGGGGTTCTGGAGACCCAGTACTTC. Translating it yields CASSLYAGVLETQYF.

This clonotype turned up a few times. The CDR3, as DNA: TGTGCCAGCAGCCAGGGGACTAGCGGGGGGGCTTCAGGTGAGCAGTTCTTC. Protein sequence: CASSQGTSGGASGEQFF. The chain employs TRBV3-1 and TRBJ2-1; TRBD2 matches at 16 bases. The germline gives CDR1 LGHDT, CDR2 YNNKEL (reference sequence). V lost 3 bases to trimming and J lost 9 bases; unmatched junction nucleotides: 8. The CDR3 has 17 residues.

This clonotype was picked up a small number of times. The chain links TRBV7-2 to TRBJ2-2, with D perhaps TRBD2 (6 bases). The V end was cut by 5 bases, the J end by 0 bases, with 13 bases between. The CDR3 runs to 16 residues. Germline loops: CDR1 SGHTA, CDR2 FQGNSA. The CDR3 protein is CASSPGGGANTGELFF. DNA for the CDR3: TGTGCCAGCAGCCCCGGGGGAGGCGCGAACACCGGGGAGCTGTTTTTT.

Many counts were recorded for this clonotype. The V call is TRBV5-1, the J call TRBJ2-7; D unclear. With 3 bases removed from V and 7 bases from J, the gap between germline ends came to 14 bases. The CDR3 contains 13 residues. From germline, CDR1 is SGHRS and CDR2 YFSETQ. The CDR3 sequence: CASSSDWPWEQYF. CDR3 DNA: TGCGCCAGCAGCTCCGATTGGCCTTGGGAGCAGTACTTC.

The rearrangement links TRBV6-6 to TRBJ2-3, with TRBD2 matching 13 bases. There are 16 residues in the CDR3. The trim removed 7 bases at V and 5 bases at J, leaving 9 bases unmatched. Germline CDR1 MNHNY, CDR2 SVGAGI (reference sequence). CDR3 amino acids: CASTGLAGDPGDTQYF. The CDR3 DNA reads TGTGCCAGCACCGGACTAGCGGGGGATCCAGGAGATACGCAGTATTTT.

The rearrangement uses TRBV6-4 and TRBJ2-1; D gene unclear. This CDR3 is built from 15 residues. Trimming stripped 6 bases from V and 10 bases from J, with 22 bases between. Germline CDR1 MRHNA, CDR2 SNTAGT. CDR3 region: CASSLGRSTMSEQFF. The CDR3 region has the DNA TGTGCCAGCAGCCTCGGACGGTCTACAATGTCCGAGCAGTTCTTC.

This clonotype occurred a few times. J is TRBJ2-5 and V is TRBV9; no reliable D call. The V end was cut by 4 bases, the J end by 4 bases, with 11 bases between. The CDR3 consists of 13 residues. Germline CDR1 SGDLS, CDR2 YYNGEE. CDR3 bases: TGTGCCAGCAGCCCAAAAACCGTAGAGACCCAGTACTTC. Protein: CASSPKTVETQYF.

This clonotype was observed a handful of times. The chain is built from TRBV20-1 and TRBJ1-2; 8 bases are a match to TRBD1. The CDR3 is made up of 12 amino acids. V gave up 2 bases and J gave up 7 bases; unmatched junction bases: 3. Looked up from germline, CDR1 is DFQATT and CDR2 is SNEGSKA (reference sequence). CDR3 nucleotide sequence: TGCAGTGCTAGACAGGGGGCGATTGGCTACACCTTC. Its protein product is CSARQGAIGYTF.